This T cell receptor beta chain was identified during a study of blood T cell repertoires in COVID-19. At the level of the study: Researchers got acute and convalescent COVID-19 samples from the United States, Italy and Spain. T cells, B-cell-depleted T cells, or PBMCs supplied cDNA or gDNA.

V was trimmed by 8 bases and J by 7 bases, leaving 19 bases between them. The germline CDR1 and CDR2 sequences are MDHEN and SYDVKM. This CDR3 contains 14 residues. Original methodology: By means of reference gene primer amplification, nucleated cell counts were estimated. This table comes from immunoSEQ multiplex PCR, and its TCRdb copy is limited to in-frame clones, with some not included. The D gene and trimming were derived from the DNA, and the V and J assignments and clone size from that table. The sample lists about 480,000 clones, 85% to 90% seen once, with about 4.3% in the top ten. Sequences were obtained from peripheral blood. The chain uses TRBV28 and TRBJ2-3, with TRBD1 as a possible D gene (6 bases). The clonotype originates from a woman younger than 45 with acute or convalescent COVID-19. The CDR3 protein is CASSGDYRVHTQYF. In DNA form, the CDR3 reads TGTGCCAGCTCAGGGGATTACAGGGTCCATACGCAGTATTTT. The complete variable domain, with remaining parts taken from reference TRBV28 and TRBJ2-3, reads DVKVTQSSRYLVKRTGEKVFLECVQDMDHENMFWYRQDPGLGLRLIYFSYDVKMKEKGDIPEGYSVSREKKERFSLILESASTNQTSMYLCASSGDYRVHTQYFGPGTRLTVL.